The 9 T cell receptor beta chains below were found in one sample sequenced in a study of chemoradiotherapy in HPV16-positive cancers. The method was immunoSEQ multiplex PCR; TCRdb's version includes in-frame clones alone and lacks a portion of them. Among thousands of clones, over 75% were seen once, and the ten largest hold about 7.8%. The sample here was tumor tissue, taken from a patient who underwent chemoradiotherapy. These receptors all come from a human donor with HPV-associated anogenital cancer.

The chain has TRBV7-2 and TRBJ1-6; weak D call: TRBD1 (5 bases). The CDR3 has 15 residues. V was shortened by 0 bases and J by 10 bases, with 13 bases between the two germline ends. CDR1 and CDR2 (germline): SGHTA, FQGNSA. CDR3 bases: TGTGCCAGCAGCTTAGCGGGCAGGGCCAGCTCACCCCTCCACTTT. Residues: CASSLAGRASSPLHF.

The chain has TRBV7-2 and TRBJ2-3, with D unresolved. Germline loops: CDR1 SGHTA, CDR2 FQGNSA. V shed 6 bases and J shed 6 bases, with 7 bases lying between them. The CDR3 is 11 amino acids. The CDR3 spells CASREGDTQYF. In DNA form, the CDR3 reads TGTGCCAGCAGGGAAGGGGATACGCAGTATTTT.

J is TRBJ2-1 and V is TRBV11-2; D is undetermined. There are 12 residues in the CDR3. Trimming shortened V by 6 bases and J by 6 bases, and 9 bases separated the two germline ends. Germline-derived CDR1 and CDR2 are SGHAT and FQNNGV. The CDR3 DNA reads TGTGCCAGCAGGTTAAATTTCAATGAGCAGTTCTTC. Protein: CASRLNFNEQFF.

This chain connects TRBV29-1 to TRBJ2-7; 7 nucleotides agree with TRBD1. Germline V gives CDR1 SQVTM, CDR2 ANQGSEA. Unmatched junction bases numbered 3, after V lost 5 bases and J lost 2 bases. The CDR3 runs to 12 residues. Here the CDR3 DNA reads TGCAGCGTTACCGGGACAGCCTACGAGCAGTACTTC. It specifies CSVTGTAYEQYF.

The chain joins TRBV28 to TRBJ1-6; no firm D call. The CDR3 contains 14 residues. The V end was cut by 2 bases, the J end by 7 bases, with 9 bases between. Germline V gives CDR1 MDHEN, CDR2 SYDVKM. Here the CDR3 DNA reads TGTGCCAGCAGTTTAAAGCAACGGAATTCACCCCTCCACTTT. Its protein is CASSLKQRNSPLHF.

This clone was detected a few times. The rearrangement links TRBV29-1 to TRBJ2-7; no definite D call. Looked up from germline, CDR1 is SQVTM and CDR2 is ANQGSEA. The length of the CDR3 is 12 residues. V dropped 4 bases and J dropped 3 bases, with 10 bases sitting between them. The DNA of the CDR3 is TGCAGCGTTGGATCGCATCGCTACGAGCAGTACTTC. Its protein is CSVGSHRYEQYF.

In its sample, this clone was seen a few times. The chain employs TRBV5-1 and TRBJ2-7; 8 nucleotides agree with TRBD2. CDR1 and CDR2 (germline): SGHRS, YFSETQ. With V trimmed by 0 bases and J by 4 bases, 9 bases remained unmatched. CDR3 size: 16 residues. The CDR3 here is CASSLAGGTRAYEQYF. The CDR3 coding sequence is TGCGCCAGCAGCTTGGCCGGGGGGACTAGAGCTTACGAGCAGTACTTC.

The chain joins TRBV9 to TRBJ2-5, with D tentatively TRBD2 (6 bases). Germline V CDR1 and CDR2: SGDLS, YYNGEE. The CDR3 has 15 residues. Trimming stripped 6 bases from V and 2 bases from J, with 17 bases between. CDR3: CASNLGAGQQETQYF. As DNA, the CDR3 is TGTGCCAGCAATCTCGGGGCGGGGCAACAAGAGACCCAGTACTTC.

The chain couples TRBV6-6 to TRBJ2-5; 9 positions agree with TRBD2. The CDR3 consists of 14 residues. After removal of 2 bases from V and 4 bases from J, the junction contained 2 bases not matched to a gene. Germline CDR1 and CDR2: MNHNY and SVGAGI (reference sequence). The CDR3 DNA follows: TGTGCCAGCAGTTACGGCGGGGGGGCAGAGACCCAGTACTTC. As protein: CASSYGGGAETQYF.